This is a list of T cell receptor beta chains from one sample in a study of blood T cell repertoires in COVID-19. Here immunoSEQ multiplex PCR was the method, and the copy in TCRdb shows in-frame clones only, minus some. The table has 180,000 or so clones, around 83% seen once. Specimen: PBMCs or T cells enriched from blood (not recorded which). The origin of the receptors is a woman in her 50s in a cohort exposed to, infected with or recovered from COVID-19 (not recorded which). The conserved cysteine and the conserved F or W are not part of the CDR3 here. Fields, in order: J gene, clone size, V gene, CDR3 protein. Rows give clone size only sometimes, using once, few, many, or a class for an expanded clone.

j_gene: TRBJ1-1; abundance: -; v_gene: TRBV24-1; CDR3aa: ATRAGSQSGTEAF
j_gene: TRBJ2-3; abundance: -; v_gene: TRBV7-3; CDR3aa: ASSLAQSPDTQY
j_gene: TRBJ1-5; abundance: -; v_gene: TRBV24-1; CDR3aa: ATSDSQGHGNQPQH
j_gene: TRBJ1-6; abundance: once; v_gene: TRBV27; CDR3aa: ASSGIPYNSPLH
j_gene: TRBJ2-1; abundance: once; v_gene: TRBV13; CDR3aa: ASSLRQGAYNEQF
j_gene: TRBJ2-4; abundance: -; v_gene: TRBV7-2; CDR3aa: ASSLGPGDKNIQY
j_gene: TRBJ2-1; abundance: -; v_gene: TRBV11-2; CDR3aa: ASSPRTTDNEQF
j_gene: TRBJ2-4; abundance: -; v_gene: TRBV12-5; CDR3aa: ASGLLQRDIQY
j_gene: TRBJ2-7; abundance: once; v_gene: TRBV9; CDR3aa: ASSVEHSHEQY
j_gene: TRBJ2-3; abundance: -; v_gene: TRBV10-3; CDR3aa: AISQGAGTDTQY
j_gene: TRBJ1-2; abundance: -; v_gene: TRBV6-5; CDR3aa: ASSYSQQGNYGYT
j_gene: TRBJ2-2; abundance: -; v_gene: TRBV7-6; CDR3aa: ASSPLATSGSRGELF
j_gene: TRBJ2-1; abundance: -; v_gene: TRBV4-1; CDR3aa: ASSQSFGGVENEQF
j_gene: TRBJ1-2; abundance: few; v_gene: TRBV19; CDR3aa: ASISDGGYT
j_gene: TRBJ2-1; abundance: -; v_gene: TRBV5-8; CDR3aa: ASSLGTGQYNEQF
j_gene: TRBJ2-1; abundance: -; v_gene: TRBV19; CDR3aa: ASNQPLQGYNEQF
j_gene: TRBJ2-1; abundance: -; v_gene: TRBV11-3; CDR3aa: ASSFPGTSSYNEQF
j_gene: TRBJ1-3; abundance: -; v_gene: TRBV2; CDR3aa: ASAGAGNTIY
j_gene: TRBJ2-3; abundance: -; v_gene: TRBV7-9; CDR3aa: ASSLAEPGLAVLWDTQY
j_gene: TRBJ2-1; abundance: -; v_gene: TRBV30; CDR3aa: AWSDRGNEQF
j_gene: TRBJ2-7; abundance: -; v_gene: TRBV16; CDR3aa: ASSRLGAGPNEQY
j_gene: TRBJ1-1; abundance: -; v_gene: TRBV5-1; CDR3aa: ASSFIGVGNTEAF
j_gene: TRBJ1-1; abundance: -; v_gene: TRBV7-9; CDR3aa: ASSARTGEAF
j_gene: TRBJ2-1; abundance: once; v_gene: TRBV5-1; CDR3aa: ASSLAVERGQEQF
j_gene: TRBJ1-6; abundance: few; v_gene: TRBV10-3; CDR3aa: AISESGDRGESNNSPLH
j_gene: TRBJ2-1; abundance: -; v_gene: TRBV3-1/TRBV3-2; CDR3aa: ASSQARLEGGNEQF
j_gene: TRBJ1-2; abundance: -; v_gene: TRBV21-1; CDR3aa: ASSKGDQVNYGYT
j_gene: TRBJ1-3; abundance: -; v_gene: TRBV4-2; CDR3aa: ASSQDLLIGKGGNTIY
j_gene: TRBJ1-1; abundance: -; v_gene: TRBV28; CDR3aa: ASSAIGRGKSTEAF
j_gene: TRBJ1-2; abundance: few; v_gene: TRBV14; CDR3aa: ASSLGGPYGYT
j_gene: TRBJ2-3; abundance: few; v_gene: TRBV6-4; CDR3aa: ASSDDRLGDTQY
j_gene: TRBJ2-1; abundance: -; v_gene: TRBV6-5; CDR3aa: ASGPRIDEQF
j_gene: TRBJ1-2; abundance: -; v_gene: TRBV25-1; CDR3aa: ASSESSAGQGSYT
j_gene: TRBJ2-1; abundance: once; v_gene: TRBV5-1; CDR3aa: ASSLNTGTSGYNEQF
j_gene: TRBJ2-7; abundance: -; v_gene: TRBV27; CDR3aa: ASSLGDSYEQY
j_gene: TRBJ1-4; abundance: -; v_gene: TRBV5-1; CDR3aa: ASSLSDRGELF
j_gene: TRBJ1-6; abundance: -; v_gene: TRBV28; CDR3aa: ASRDRNDYNSPLH
j_gene: TRBJ2-3; abundance: once; v_gene: TRBV6-5; CDR3aa: ASSYLGIGADTQY
j_gene: TRBJ2-3; abundance: -; v_gene: TRBV18; CDR3aa: ASSPSLDSGRDTQY